A single count supports the clone carrying this TCR beta chain. The table came from immunoSEQ multiplex PCR; TCRdb's copy has only in-frame clones and leaves some out. The table lists over 100,000 clones, around 90% of them singletons. This sample was taken from a study of control samples from healthy donors and cancer patients. The CDR3 contains 15 residues. Germline V gives CDR1 MDHEN, CDR2 SYDVKM. V was cut by 3 bases and J by 1 base, with 10 bases left in between. This chain connects TRBV28 to TRBJ1-5; no clear D. Sample: blood. This TCR was sampled from a woman aged 18 to 35 in good health. Here the CDR3 reads CASSFGRISNQPQHF. CDR3 sequence (DNA): TGTGCCAGCAGTTTCGGGCGGATAAGCAATCAGCCCCAGCATTTT.